A single sample is the source of the 8 T cell receptor beta chains below, sequenced in a study of T cells expressing NK-cell markers. For each CDR3 protein, TCRdb gives one entry from its re-call of the 5' RACE reads, without DNA. This repertoire includes about 450,000 distinct CDR3 sequences. The sequencing input was blood T cells: a sorted CD56 or NKG2C T cell subset, CD4+ or CD8+ T cells, or bulk PBMC T cells (not recorded which). Receptors originate from a woman between 18 and 70 years old in good health.

The rearrangement links TRBV20-1 to TRBJ1-2; absent DNA, TCRdb's TRBD1 call cannot be checked. CDR1 is DFQATT and CDR2 is SNEGSKA in the germline V gene (reference sequence). The CDR3 contains 14 residues. The CDR3 sequence is CSAKSGQEGYGYTF.

The chain has TRBV19 and TRBJ2-7; no DNA is available, so the TRBD2 call from TCRdb remains unchecked. Per germline, CDR1 LNHDA and CDR2 SQIVND (reference sequence). This CDR3 has 13 amino acids. CDR3 protein: CASSIEGGGEQYF.

The chain carries TRBV28 and TRBJ2-3; without DNA, the TCRdb call of TRBD2 cannot be checked. This CDR3 has 16 residues. Germline CDR1 reads MDHEN; CDR2 reads SYDVKM. This chain's CDR3 is CASSLTSGSITDTQYF.

The chain combines TRBV7-9 with TRBJ2-5; TCRdb calls TRBD1, which cannot be checked without DNA. Germline V lookup: CDR1 SEHNR, CDR2 FQNEAQ (reference sequence). The CDR3 covers 14 residues. The CDR3 sequence: CASSLAKGEETQYF.

The CDR3 protein is CASSHFGVTYGYTF. J is TRBJ1-2 and V is TRBV3-1. This CDR3 comprises 14 residues. CDR1 is LGHDT, CDR2 YNNKEL, per germline (reference sequence).

The chain couples TRBV6-2 or TRBV6-3 to TRBJ1-1; the D call from TCRdb, TRBD1, cannot be confirmed without DNA. CDR1 and CDR2 (germline): MNHEY, SVGEGT. The length of the CDR3 is 16 residues. CDR3: CASSYPWDRGNTEAFF.

The chain couples TRBV20-1 to TRBJ1-4. Per the germline V gene, CDR1 is DFQATT and CDR2 is SNEGSKA (reference sequence). The CDR3 runs 11 residues. The CDR3 region is CSVQTNEKLFF.

The chain links TRBV12-3 or TRBV12-4 to TRBJ2-1. There are 16 residues in the CDR3. The CDR3 reads CASSSPKRDFYNEQFF.